Following are 26 T cell receptor beta chains from one sample sequenced in a study of control samples from healthy donors and cancer patients. Here immunoSEQ multiplex PCR was the method, and the copy in TCRdb shows in-frame clones only, minus some. This sample has 90,000 to 120,000 clones, with around 80% found just once. The sequenced sample consisted of blood. These receptors were collected from a man between 18 and 35 years old in good health.

The sample holds many counts of this clone. Other DNA variants within this sample encode the same CDR3. The V call is TRBV30, the J call TRBJ2-2; no firm D call. This CDR3 region has 13 residues. The germline CDR1 and CDR2 sequences are GTSNPN and SVGIG (reference sequence). V was trimmed by 2 bases and J by 3 bases, leaving 7 bases between them. The CDR3 region has the DNA TGTGCCTGGAGTAGACTTTACACCGGGGAGCTGTTTTTT. This sequence encodes CAWSRLYTGELFF. Together with reference TRBV30 and TRBJ2-2, the CDR3 gives the full variable domain: SQTIHQWPATLVQPVGSPLSLECTVEGTSNPNLYWYRQAAGRGLQLLFYSVGIGQISSEVPQNLSASRPQDRQFILSSKKLLLSDSGFYLCAWSRLYTGELFFGEGSRLTVL.

CDR3 DNA: TGTGCCAGCCGGGACAGGGGGCGAGGGCCCCTCCACTTT. Residues: CASRDRGRGPLHF. The chain employs TRBV5-4 and TRBJ1-6, with TRBD1 identical over 12 bases. The ends lost 7 bases at V and 13 bases at J; junction bases unmatched: 6. The V gene's germline CDR1 is SGHNT and CDR2 YYREEE (reference sequence). The CDR3 is 13 residues long.

The gene calls are TRBV21-1 and TRBJ2-7. TRBV21-1 is deemed a pseudogene. CDR3 length equals 17 residues. This chain's CDR3 is CASSKEEERGSSYEQYF. The CDR3 DNA reads as TGTGCCAGCAGCAAAGAGGAGGAAAGGGGAAGCTCCTACGAGCAGTACTTC.

About this clone itself: Germline is not matched at one junction end, which may reflect a read error. The identical CDR3 is also encoded by other nucleotide sequences in the sample. The chain carries TRBV7-9 and TRBJ1-1; no definite D call. CDR3 length equals 15 residues. Germline assignment: CDR1 SEHNR and CDR2 FQNEAQ (reference sequence). The CDR3 sequence is CASHRLGIMNTEAFF. The DNA for the CDR3 is TGTGCCAGCCATCGACTGGGGATCATGAACACTGAAGCCTTCTTT. Using reference TRBV7-9 and TRBJ1-1 for the parts outside the CDR3, the full variable domain is DTGVSQNPRHKITKRGQNVTFRCDPISEHNRLYWYRQTLGQGPEFLTYFQNEAQLEKSRLLSDRFSAERPKGSFSTLEIQRTEQGDSAMYLCASHRLGIMNTEAFFGQGTRLTVV.

DNA of the CDR3: TGTGCCAGCAGCCGACAGGGACACACTGAAGCTTTCTTT. Translated, it gives CASSRQGHTEAFF. The chain is built from TRBV3-1 (or the pseudogene TRBV3-2) and TRBJ1-1; 7 nucleotides match TRBD1. CDR3 length: 13 amino acids. Germline-derived CDR1 and CDR2 are LGHDT and YNNKEL (reference sequence). V gave up 4 bases and J gave up 3 bases; unmatched junction bases: 2.

The genes are TRBV7-9 and TRBJ2-7; either TRBD1 or TRBD2 may fit D (5 bases each). Germline V gene lookup returns CDR1 SEHNR and CDR2 FQNEAQ (reference sequence). The V end was cut by 0 bases, the J end by 6 bases, with 18 bases between. The CDR3 length is 16 residues. The CDR3 is CASSLAVGGLGGEQYV. The CDR3, as DNA: TGTGCCAGCAGCTTAGCCGTTGGAGGCCTTGGGGGCGAGCAGTACGTC.

The chain recombines TRBV2 with TRBJ2-3; 13 bases are shared with TRBD2. Germline CDR1 reads SNHLY; CDR2 reads FYNNEI. Germline trimming cut 6 bases from V and 5 bases from J; bases unmatched to any gene: 20. The CDR3 is 20 residues long. The CDR3 region has the DNA TGTGCCAGCAGGCACCGGACTAGCGGGGGAGGATTTCGGCCACAAGATACGCAGTATTTT. This translates into CASRHRTSGGGFRPQDTQYF.

This clone was detected a few times. J is TRBJ2-1 and V is TRBV13, with 7 positions matching TRBD2. V lost 0 bases to trimming and J lost 6 bases; unmatched junction nucleotides: 2. Germline values: CDR1 PRHDT, CDR2 FYEKMQ (reference sequence). This CDR3 is 14 amino acids long. The CDR3 coding sequence is TGTGCCAGCAGCTTAGGCGGGGGGTCCAATGAGCAGTTCTTC. Protein product: CASSLGGGSNEQFF.

This chain uses TRBV11-2 with TRBJ1-1, with no clear D. CDR1 and CDR2 from the germline V gene are SGHAT and FQNNGV. The CDR3 extends over 13 amino acids. The ends were cut back, 7 bases at V and 6 bases at J, with 15 bases in the middle. CDR3 in amino acids: CASNPSGWPEAFF. The CDR3 bases are TGTGCCAGCAACCCCTCAGGTTGGCCTGAAGCTTTCTTT.

The chain couples TRBV5-8 to TRBJ1-5; the D is unclear. V was pared by 4 bases and J by 7 bases, with 6 bases between. Germline-derived CDR1 and CDR2 are SGHTS and YDEGEE. The CDR3 is 11 residues long. Here the CDR3 reads CASSPVQPQHF. For the CDR3, the DNA is TGTGCCAGCAGCCCCGTCCAGCCCCAGCATTTT.

This clone showed up just a few times. The V gene is TRBV7-2, the J gene TRBJ1-1, with a possible D match to TRBD1 (6 bases). This CDR3 comprises 13 residues. V lost 6 bases and J lost 2, with 10 bases in between. Germline values: CDR1 SGHTA, CDR2 FQGNSA. CDR3 sequence (DNA): TGTGCCAGCAGACAGGACAGAAACACTGAAGCTTTCTTT. As protein: CASRQDRNTEAFF.

This chain uses TRBV25-1 with TRBJ1-2; a possible D gene is TRBD1 (5 bases). This CDR3 comprises 12 residues. CDR1 is MGHDK, CDR2 SYGVNS, per germline. Trimming cost V 1 base and J 7 bases, with 7 bases left between them. The CDR3 DNA reads TGTGCCAGCAGTGAATGGGACCGTGGCTACACCTTC. It yields the protein CASSEWDRGYTF.

CDR3 amino acids: CASSSRDIRNSYTEDTEAFF. DNA of the CDR3: TGTGCCAGTAGTTCCCGGGACATTAGAAACTCTTACACTGAGGACACTGAAGCTTTCTTT. The chain employs TRBV19 and TRBJ1-1, with a possible D match to TRBD1 (6 bases). Trimming stripped 5 bases from V and 3 bases from J, with 31 bases between. Per the germline V gene, CDR1 is LNHDA and CDR2 is SQIVND (reference sequence). This CDR3 has 20 amino acids.

V gene TRBV9 combines with J gene TRBJ2-2, with 8 nucleotides matching TRBD1. CDR1 and CDR2 (germline): SGDLS, YYNGEE. The CDR3 is 17 residues long. The junction had 9 bases not matched to a gene; V was cut back by 3 bases and J by 2 bases. The CDR3 region has the DNA TGTGCCAGCAGCGAGTTCTGGACAGGGCCTAACACCGGGGAGCTGTTTTTT. Amino acid sequence: CASSEFWTGPNTGELFF.

The chain employs TRBV28 and TRBJ1-2; D is unclear. Germline V gene lookup returns CDR1 MDHEN and CDR2 SYDVKM. V was pared by 6 bases and J by 4 bases, with 12 bases between. The CDR3 is 13 residues long. The CDR3 region is CASRTYGGYGYTF. The DNA of the CDR3 is TGTGCCAGCAGGACATACGGCGGCTATGGCTACACCTTC.

The gene calls are TRBV3-1 (or the pseudogene TRBV3-2) and TRBJ1-6; D is unclear. CDR3 length: 16 residues. V was cut by 4 bases and J by 3 bases, with 13 bases left in between. Looked up from germline, CDR1 is LGHDT and CDR2 is YNNKEL (reference sequence). DNA for the CDR3: TGTGCCAGCAGCCGAGGTCTGGGTAACTATAATTCACCCCTCCACTTT. It specifies CASSRGLGNYNSPLHF.

This clone was counted a single time. V is TRBV27 and J is TRBJ2-2; 10 bases fit TRBD1. CDR3 size: 15 residues. V trimming: 4 bases; J trimming: 6 bases; junction bases outside the gene matches: 5. CDR1 is MNHEY, CDR2 SMNVEV, per germline (reference sequence). The CDR3 loop is CASSSGQGRSGELFF. The CDR3 DNA sequence: TGTGCCAGCAGTTCGGGACAGGGGAGATCCGGGGAGCTGTTTTTT.

The chain combines TRBV9 with TRBJ1-1; TRBD1 agrees at 9 bases. Per germline, CDR1 SGDLS and CDR2 YYNGEE. The trim removed 4 bases at V and 3 bases at J, leaving 10 bases unmatched. The CDR3 consists of 16 residues. The DNA for the CDR3 is TGTGCCAGCAGCAGCGGGACAGGGATTCGGTACACTGAAGCTTTCTTT. Protein product: CASSSGTGIRYTEAFF.

V and J are TRBV12-5 and TRBJ1-1, with 7 bases identical to TRBD1. Germline V gene data show CDR1 as LGHNT and CDR2 as FRNRAP. The CDR3 contains 15 residues. With V trimmed by 4 bases and J by 3 bases, 8 bases remained unmatched. CDR3 DNA: TGTGCTAGTGGTTCTCAGGACAGGTGGCACACTGAAGCTTTCTTT. It yields the protein CASGSQDRWHTEAFF.

This chain uses TRBV9 with TRBJ2-1, with TRBD1 as a possible D gene (6 bases). The CDR3 spans 14 residues. Germline V lookup: CDR1 SGDLS, CDR2 YYNGEE. Trimming cost V 2 bases and J 8 bases, with 14 bases left between them. CDR3 sequence (DNA): TGTGCCAGCAGCGTCCACAGGGTATCCGATGAGCAGTTCTTC. Translating gives CASSVHRVSDEQFF.

The chain has TRBV28 and TRBJ1-2; TRBD1 is a possible D gene (6 bases). The CDR3 sequence is 15 residues long. V was trimmed by 4 bases and J by 8 bases, leaving 20 bases between them. Per germline, CDR1 MDHEN and CDR2 SYDVKM. CDR3: CASSSTGTPWLGYTF. In DNA form, the CDR3 reads TGTGCCAGCAGTTCAACTGGGACACCGTGGTTGGGCTACACCTTC.

This clone has more than one count but fewer than ten. J is TRBJ1-3 and V is TRBV6-5; D uncertain. Trimming pared 10 bases from V and 4 bases from J, leaving 17 bases between. The CDR3 contains 14 residues. Germline CDR1 MNHEY, CDR2 SVGAGI. The CDR3 region has the DNA TGTGCCACCACCCTAGGTACATCCGGAAACACCATATATTTT. This translates into CATTLGTSGNTIYF.

The V and J genes are TRBV9 and TRBJ1-1; 9 positions match TRBD1. With 4 bases clipped from V and 4 bases from J, the junction kept 11 bases outside the gene matches. The CDR3 contains 16 residues. In germline, CDR1 is SGDLS, CDR2 YYNGEE. CDR3 residues: CASSLDTGGPGTEAFF. The CDR3 DNA sequence: TGTGCCAGCAGCCTCGACACAGGGGGCCCGGGCACTGAAGCTTTCTTT.

In this sample, this clone turned up many times. The chain has TRBV6-5 and TRBJ1-4; TRBD1 agrees at 7 bases. Germline CDR1 reads MNHEY; CDR2 reads SVGAGI. V lost 4 bases to trimming and J lost 4 bases; unmatched junction nucleotides: 3. The CDR3 is 14 amino acids. CDR3: CASSWGQHNEKLFF. Here the CDR3 DNA reads TGTGCCAGCAGTTGGGGACAGCATAATGAAAAACTGTTTTTT.

This clone occurred once. V usage is TRBV24-1 and J usage is TRBJ2-3; D possibly uses TRBD1 or TRBD2 (5 bases each). The CDR3 contains 14 residues. V gave up 6 bases and J gave up 0 bases, with 9 bases separating them. The V gene's germline CDR1 is KGHDR and CDR2 SFDVKD. In DNA form, the CDR3 reads TGTGCCACCAGTCTTCGGGGCAGCACAGATACGCAGTATTTT. This sequence encodes CATSLRGSTDTQYF.

The chain combines TRBV7-8 with TRBJ1-1, with TRBD1 identical over 7 bases. This CDR3 has 16 residues. CDR1 is SGHVS, CDR2 FQNEAQ, per germline. V dropped 4 bases and J dropped 2; count of bases not matched to a gene: 10. CDR3 DNA: TGTGCCAGCAGCTCCCGATCTGGGACAGCTAACACTGAAGCTTTCTTT. This gives the protein CASSSRSGTANTEAFF.